A selection of T cell receptor beta chains follows, all from one sample in a study of CD8+ T cells in alopecia areata. Only in-frame clones appear in the TCRdb table, and some are missing; sequencing was by immunoSEQ multiplex PCR. This table has 110,000 or so clones, under 60% appearing once. The sequenced material came from NKG2D-low CD8+ T cells sorted from blood. The receptors were gathered from a human donor with alopecia areata. Each CDR3 is given without its conserved first and last residue. Some rows have no size entry. The others give once, few or many, or a class for an expanded clone.

abundance | v_gene | CDR3aa
- | TRBV5-6 | ASSASRGSNQPQH
- | TRBV7-9 | ASSFAGAYEQY
- | TRBV4-1 | ASSLAGEQY
- | TRBV5-1 | ASSLALDSSNEKLF
- | TRBV19 | ASSSSSGYNEQF
- | TRBV11-2 | ASSLGLGTSGRAPF
few | TRBV6-6 | ASTDLWEGGQPQH
- | TRBV4-1 | ASSHISRRQGESF
- | TRBV27 | ASSTGTAAYEQY
- | TRBV15 | ATSRPGLAEQF
- | TRBV7-2 | ASSLRYRSPLQETQY
- | TRBV19 | ASSTYPGQEGYEQY
- | TRBV27 | ASSSFRVTPEAF
- | TRBV20-1 | SVGGGRTN
- | TRBV27 | ASSTLDRFYEQY